The clone carrying this T cell receptor (beta chain) has a handful of counts. The data derive from a study of cytomegalovirus exposure and HLA in healthy donors. CDR3 length equals 15 residues. CDR1 is SGHAT, CDR2 FQNNGV, per germline. V was shortened by 0 bases and J by 0 bases, with 9 bases between the two germline ends. Vbeta (60) and Jbeta (13) primers were used in the PCR. Only in-frame clones appear in the TCRdb table, and some are missing; sequencing was by immunoSEQ multiplex PCR. The top ten hold 5.5% of the sample, which has some 120,000 clones, around 9% seen once. This chain joins TRBV11-2 and TRBJ2-7; D is ambiguous. The sequence was obtained from a man aged 35 to 55 in good health and CMV-seronegative. The source material was PBMCs. CDR3 in amino acids: CASSLEEYSSYEQYF. CDR3 in DNA: TGTGCCAGCAGCTTAGAAGAATACAGCTCCTACGAGCAGTACTTC.